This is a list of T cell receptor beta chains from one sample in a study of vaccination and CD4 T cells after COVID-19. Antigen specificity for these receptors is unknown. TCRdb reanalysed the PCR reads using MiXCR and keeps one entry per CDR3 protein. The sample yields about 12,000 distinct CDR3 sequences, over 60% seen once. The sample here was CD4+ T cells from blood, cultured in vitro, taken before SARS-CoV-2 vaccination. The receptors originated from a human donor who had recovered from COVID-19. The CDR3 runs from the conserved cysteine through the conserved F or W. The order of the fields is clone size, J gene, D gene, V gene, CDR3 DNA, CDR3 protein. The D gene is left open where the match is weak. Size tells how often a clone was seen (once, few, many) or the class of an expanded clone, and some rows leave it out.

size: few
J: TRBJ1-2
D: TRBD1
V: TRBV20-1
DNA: TGCAGTGCTTATGGACAGGGGGACTATGGCTACACCTTC
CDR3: CSAYGQGDYGYTF

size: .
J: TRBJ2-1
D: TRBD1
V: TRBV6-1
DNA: TGTGCCAGCAGTACCCCGGACAGGGGGCGGATAGCAGCTGAGCAGTTCTTC
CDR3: CASSTPDRGRIAAEQFF

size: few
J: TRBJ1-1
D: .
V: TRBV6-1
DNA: TGTGCCAGCAGTGAAGGTTCCGCTCGGGACACTGAAGCTTTCTTT
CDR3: CASSEGSARDTEAFF

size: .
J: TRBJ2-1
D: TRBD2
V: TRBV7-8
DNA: TGTGCCAGCAGCACGAGACTAGCGGGTAAGGATTACAATGAGCAGTTCTTC
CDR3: CASSTRLAGKDYNEQFF

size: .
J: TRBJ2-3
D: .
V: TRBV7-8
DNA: TGTGCCAGCACCCCGACAGCCTACGGAGATACGCAGTATTTT
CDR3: CASTPTAYGDTQYF

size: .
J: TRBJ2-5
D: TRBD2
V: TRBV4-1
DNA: TGCGCCAGCAGCCAGGGACTAGCGGGAGGGCAAGTAAGGGAGACCCAGTACTTC
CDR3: CASSQGLAGGQVRETQYF

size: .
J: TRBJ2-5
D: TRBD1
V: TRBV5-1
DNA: TGCGCCAGCAGCTTGGGACAGGGGACCCAGTACTTC
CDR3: CASSLGQGTQYF

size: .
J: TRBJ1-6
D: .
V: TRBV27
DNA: TGTGCCAGCAAACCCCGCTATAATTCACCCCTCCACTTT
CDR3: CASKPRYNSPLHF

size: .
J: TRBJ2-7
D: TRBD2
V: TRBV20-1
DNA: TGCAGTGCAAACCAAGAGGGACTAGCGGGAGGACTGGGCGAGCAGTACTTC
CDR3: CSANQEGLAGGLGEQYF

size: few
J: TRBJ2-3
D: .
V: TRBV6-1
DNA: TGTGCCAGCCGAAACCGCGGGACAACCGGCACAGATACGCAGTATTTT
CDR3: CASRNRGTTGTDTQYF

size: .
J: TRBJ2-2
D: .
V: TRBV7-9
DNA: TGTGCCAGCAGCTTAGTAGCCACCGGGGAGCTGTTTTTT
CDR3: CASSLVATGELFF

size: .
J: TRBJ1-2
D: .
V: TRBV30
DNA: TGTGCCTGGAGTGTACGGGGCAACTATGGCTACACCTTC
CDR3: CAWSVRGNYGYTF

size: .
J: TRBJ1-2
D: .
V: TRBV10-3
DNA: TGTGCCATCAGTACCCCGGACACCTACACCTTC
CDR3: CAISTPDTYTF

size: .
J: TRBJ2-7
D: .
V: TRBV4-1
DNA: TGCGCCAGCAGCCAACTCGAGGGACGCTACGAGCAGTACTTC
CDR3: CASSQLEGRYEQYF

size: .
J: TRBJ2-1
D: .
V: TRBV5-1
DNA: TGCGCCAGCAGCTTCGAGTACAGACCCTACAATGAGCAGTTCTTC
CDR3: CASSFEYRPYNEQFF

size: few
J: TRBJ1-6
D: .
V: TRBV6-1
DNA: TGTGCCAGCAGTGAATCCCCCCAGTATTCACCCCTCCACTTT
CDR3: CASSESPQYSPLHF

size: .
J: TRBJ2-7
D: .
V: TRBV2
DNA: TGTGCCAGCAGTGAGGACAACGGTTCCTCCTACGAGCAGTACTTC
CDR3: CASSEDNGSSYEQYF

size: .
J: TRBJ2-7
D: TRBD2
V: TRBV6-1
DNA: TGTGCCAGCAGTGAGTGGACTAGCGGGGTTACCTACGAGCAGTACTTC
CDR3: CASSEWTSGVTYEQYF

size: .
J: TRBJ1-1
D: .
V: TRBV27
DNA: TGTGCCAGCAGTTTGGCGCGGGGAGCTGAAGCTTTCTTT
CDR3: CASSLARGAEAFF

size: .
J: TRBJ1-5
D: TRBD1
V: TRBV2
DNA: TGTGCCAGCAGTGAAAACAGGGGGCGCAATCAGCCCCAGCATTTT
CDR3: CASSENRGRNQPQHF

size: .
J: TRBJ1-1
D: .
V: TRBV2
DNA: TGTGCCAGCAGTGAGGAATACAGGCAAGCTTTCTTT
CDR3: CASSEEYRQAFF

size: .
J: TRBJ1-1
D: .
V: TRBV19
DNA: TGTGCCAGTACCGCCGCCTGGGAAGCTTTCTTT
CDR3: CASTAAWEAFF

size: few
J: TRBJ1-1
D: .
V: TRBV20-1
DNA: TGCAGTGCTAGTTTGGTTCGCGCTGAAGCTTTCTTT
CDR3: CSASLVRAEAFF

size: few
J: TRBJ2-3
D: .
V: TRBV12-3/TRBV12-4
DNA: TGTGCCAGCAGCGTTACCCCTAGCACAGATACGCAGTATTTT
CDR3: CASSVTPSTDTQYF

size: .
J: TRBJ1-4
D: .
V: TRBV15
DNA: TGTGCCACCAGCCTCAGGGGTACCGAAAAACTGTTTTTT
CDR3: CATSLRGTEKLFF

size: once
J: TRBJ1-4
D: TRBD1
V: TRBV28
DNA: TGTGCCAGCAGTCCGGTCGGTGGACAGTGGTATCCAACGGGACAGGAAAAACTGTTTTTT
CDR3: CASSPVGGQWYPTGQEKLFF